The 5 T cell receptor beta chains listed next were all sequenced from one sample in a study of blood T cell repertoires in COVID-19. The protocol was immunoSEQ multiplex PCR, while the TCRdb copy is restricted to in-frame clones and leaves out a portion. The sample comprises roughly 64,000 clones, about nine tenths of which are singletons, and 3.2% rests with the top ten. Input material: peripheral blood. These receptors were obtained from a man aged 50-60 years with active COVID-19.

The V and J genes are TRBV7-2 and TRBJ2-7; TRBD1 agrees at 7 bases. This CDR3 is 13 amino acids long. The germline CDR1 and CDR2 sequences are SGHTA and FQGNSA. V was clipped by 6 bases and J by 5 bases; unmatched bases: 7. In nucleotides, the CDR3 is TGTGCCAGCAGGTCGACAGGGACAGACGAGCAGTACTTC. Encoded protein: CASRSTGTDEQYF.

The chain has TRBV2 and TRBJ1-2; no reliable D call. Trimming cost V 7 bases and J 0 bases, with 12 bases left between them. Germline CDR1 reads SNHLY; CDR2 reads FYNNEI. This CDR3 has 14 amino acids. The CDR3 reads CASITDPSNYGYTF. In DNA, the CDR3 is TGTGCCAGCATAACAGACCCGTCTAACTATGGCTACACCTTC.

The chain employs TRBV11-2 and TRBJ1-3, with a possible D match to TRBD1 (6 bases). Germline CDR1 is SGHAT and CDR2 is FQNNGV. The CDR3 is 16 residues long. The V gene lost 5 bases and the J gene lost 2 bases, with 16 bases spanning the gap. The CDR3 region has the DNA TGTGCCAGCAGCCCCGACAGGTTGGGAACTGGAAACACCATATATTTT. Its translation: CASSPDRLGTGNTIYF.

The V gene is TRBV7-9, the J gene TRBJ2-5; the match to TRBD2 covers 8 bases. CDR3 length: 15 residues. Trimming removed 6 bases from V and 1 base from J; junction bases left unmatched: 7. The germline CDR1 and CDR2 sequences are SEHNR and FQNEAQ (reference sequence). The DNA for the CDR3 is TGTGCCAGCAGTCCTCCTACTAGCGGCCAAGAGACCCAGTACTTC. Its translation is CASSPPTSGQETQYF.

The chain links TRBV6-1 to TRBJ1-5; no definite D call. The CDR3 has 15 residues. Germline-derived CDR1 and CDR2 are MNHNS and SASEGT. Trimming pared 0 bases from V and 3 bases from J, leaving 9 bases between. The chain's CDR3 is CASSEAREINQPQHF. The CDR3 DNA reads as TGTGCCAGCAGTGAAGCGCGCGAGATCAATCAGCCCCAGCATTTT.